This is a list of T cell receptor beta chains from one sample in a study of response to subunit inactivated influenza vaccine. From the RT-PCR reads, TCRdb called clonotypes with MiXCR, one entry per CDR3 protein. The sample has more than 400,000 distinct CDR3 sequences, 9.5% to 12% seen once. The sequencing used PBMCs from blood, collected 40 to 50 days after vaccination. Receptors were obtained from a man in his fifties or sixties who received an inactivated influenza vaccine. Each CDR3 is given with its conserved first and last residue. D genes are given only for firm matches. Size is omitted from some rows. Given values are once, few, many or a class for expanded clones.

j_call: TRBJ2-5
v_call: TRBV6-5
d_call: .
clone_size: few
cdr3_nt: TGTGCCAGCAGTTATGCAGGGCCCCAAGAGACCCAGTACTTC
cdr3_aa: CASSYAGPQETQYF

j_call: TRBJ1-6
v_call: TRBV12-3/TRBV12-4
d_call: .
clone_size: many
cdr3_nt: TGTGCCAGCAGTTTGGAGGGCTTGAGCTCCTATAATTCACCCCTCCACTTT
cdr3_aa: CASSLEGLSSYNSPLHF

j_call: TRBJ2-1
v_call: TRBV9
d_call: .
clone_size: .
cdr3_nt: TGTGCCAGCAGCGTAGCACGTGTCGGAAATGAGCAGTTCTTC
cdr3_aa: CASSVARVGNEQFF

j_call: TRBJ2-7
v_call: TRBV10-3
d_call: .
clone_size: .
cdr3_nt: .
cdr3_aa: CAISVGQGTYEHYF

j_call: TRBJ1-3
v_call: TRBV5-6
d_call: TRBD1
clone_size: many
cdr3_nt: TGTGCCAGCAGCTCCGGGACAGCTGGAAACACCATATATTTT
cdr3_aa: CASSSGTAGNTIYF

j_call: TRBJ2-5
v_call: TRBV11-2
d_call: .
clone_size: .
cdr3_nt: TGTGCCAGCAGCTTAGACACCATACGGGAGACCCAGTACTTC
cdr3_aa: CASSLDTIRETQYF

j_call: TRBJ2-7
v_call: TRBV27
d_call: .
clone_size: .
cdr3_nt: TGTGCCAGCAGTTTATCCGGCTATTGGGTCTACGAGCAGTACTTC
cdr3_aa: CASSLSGYWVYEQYF

j_call: TRBJ2-7
v_call: TRBV4-3
d_call: TRBD2
clone_size: .
cdr3_nt: TGCGCCAGCAGCCAAGTTGCTGGACTAGCGGAAGAGCAGTACTTC
cdr3_aa: CASSQVAGLAEEQYF

j_call: TRBJ2-5
v_call: TRBV18
d_call: .
clone_size: .
cdr3_nt: TGTGCCAGCTCACCGAGCACGAGGGAGACCCAGTACTTC
cdr3_aa: CASSPSTRETQYF

j_call: TRBJ2-5
v_call: TRBV7-9
d_call: .
clone_size: few
cdr3_nt: TGTGCCAGCAGCTCCACTCTGCTCCGCCAAGAGACCCAGTACTTC
cdr3_aa: CASSSTLLRQETQYF

j_call: TRBJ2-7
v_call: TRBV6-2/TRBV6-3
d_call: .
clone_size: few
cdr3_nt: TGTGCCAGCAGTTACCCCAGTTACGAGCAGTACTTC
cdr3_aa: CASSYPSYEQYF

j_call: TRBJ2-7
v_call: TRBV5-1
d_call: TRBD2
clone_size: few
cdr3_nt: TGCGCCAGCAGCTCGACTAGCGGGAGCCACGAGCAGTACTTC
cdr3_aa: CASSSTSGSHEQYF

j_call: TRBJ2-1
v_call: TRBV12-3/TRBV12-4
d_call: .
clone_size: many
cdr3_nt: TGTGCCAGCAGTTCGGGACTCCCTGGTAGCGATGAGCAGTTCTTC
cdr3_aa: CASSSGLPGSDEQFF

j_call: TRBJ2-6
v_call: TRBV7-2
d_call: .
clone_size: few
cdr3_nt: TGTGCCAGCGAACGGGGGTCTTTTGGGGCCAACGTCCTGACTTTC
cdr3_aa: CASERGSFGANVLTF

j_call: TRBJ1-1
v_call: TRBV10-3
d_call: TRBD1
clone_size: few
cdr3_nt: TGTGCCATCAGCAGGACAGGGAACACTGAAGCTTTCTTT
cdr3_aa: CAISRTGNTEAFF

j_call: TRBJ1-6
v_call: TRBV6-4
d_call: TRBD1
clone_size: many
cdr3_nt: TGTGCCAGCAGCGCAGACAGGGGGCCGGGTTCACCCCTCCACTTT
cdr3_aa: CASSADRGPGSPLHF

j_call: TRBJ2-1
v_call: TRBV20-1
d_call: .
clone_size: many
cdr3_nt: TGCAGTGCGCCGTGGTCTGGGGCCTACAATGAGCAGTTCTTC
cdr3_aa: CSAPWSGAYNEQFF

j_call: TRBJ1-1
v_call: TRBV7-2
d_call: .
clone_size: many
cdr3_nt: TGTGCCAGCAGCTTCAAAATGAACACTGAAGCTTTCTTT
cdr3_aa: CASSFKMNTEAFF

j_call: TRBJ2-5
v_call: TRBV11-1
d_call: .
clone_size: .
cdr3_nt: TGTGCCAGCAGCGTCAGGGCACGCCAAGAGACCGAGTACTTC
cdr3_aa: CASSVRARQETEYF

j_call: TRBJ2-7
v_call: TRBV5-1
d_call: TRBD1
clone_size: few
cdr3_nt: TGCGCCAGCACCCCCGGACAGGGTTTCGACGAGCAGTACTTC
cdr3_aa: CASTPGQGFDEQYF

j_call: TRBJ2-1
v_call: TRBV11-2
d_call: TRBD2
clone_size: few
cdr3_nt: TGTGCCAGCAGCGATTTGGCGGGAGGGCCACTCGTCGATGAGCAGTTCTTC
cdr3_aa: CASSDLAGGPLVDEQFF

j_call: TRBJ1-6
v_call: TRBV11-1
d_call: TRBD1
clone_size: .
cdr3_nt: TGTGCCAGCAGCCACGGACAGGGGGCTAATTCACCCCTCCACTTT
cdr3_aa: CASSHGQGANSPLHF

j_call: TRBJ2-1
v_call: TRBV6-5
d_call: TRBD1
clone_size: .
cdr3_nt: TGTGCCAGCAGTTACTCAGGACAGGGGAATGAGCAGTTCTTC
cdr3_aa: CASSYSGQGNEQFF

j_call: TRBJ1-2
v_call: TRBV20-1
d_call: TRBD1
clone_size: many
cdr3_nt: TGCAGTGCTAGAGAGACAGGGGGGTATGGCTACACCTTC
cdr3_aa: CSARETGGYGYTF

j_call: TRBJ2-2
v_call: TRBV4-3
d_call: TRBD2
clone_size: few
cdr3_nt: TGCGCCAGCAGCCAAGTAGCGGGAGAGTACACCGGGGAGCTGTTTTTT
cdr3_aa: CASSQVAGEYTGELFF

j_call: TRBJ1-1
v_call: TRBV23-1
d_call: .
clone_size: many
cdr3_nt: TGCGCCAGCAGGGGTATGGGGACTGAAGCTTTCTTT
cdr3_aa: CASRGMGTEAFF

j_call: TRBJ2-3
v_call: TRBV5-1
d_call: .
clone_size: many
cdr3_nt: TGCGCCAGCAGCTTGGCGGCTAGCACAGATACGCAGTATTTT
cdr3_aa: CASSLAASTDTQYF

j_call: TRBJ1-5
v_call: TRBV20-1
d_call: .
clone_size: many
cdr3_nt: TGCAGTGCTAGTGGTGGGCAGATCAATCAGCCCCAGCATTTT
cdr3_aa: CSASGGQINQPQHF

j_call: TRBJ1-5
v_call: TRBV12-3/TRBV12-4
d_call: .
clone_size: many
cdr3_nt: TGTGCCAGCAGTTTAGCCTCAGGCCAGCTTAGCAATCAGCCCCAGCATTTT
cdr3_aa: CASSLASGQLSNQPQHF

j_call: TRBJ2-7
v_call: TRBV10-3
d_call: .
clone_size: .
cdr3_nt: TGTGCCATCAGTGAGTCTAGCGGCGCCTACGAGCAGTACTTC
cdr3_aa: CAISESSGAYEQYF

j_call: TRBJ2-7
v_call: TRBV5-6
d_call: .
clone_size: few
cdr3_nt: TGTGCCAGCAGCTTGCACGGGCGTTACGAGCAGTACTTC
cdr3_aa: CASSLHGRYEQYF

j_call: TRBJ2-1
v_call: TRBV29-1
d_call: TRBD2
clone_size: .
cdr3_nt: TGCAGCGTTGTGGAGCGGGAGACTTTTACTGGTGAGCAGTTCTTC
cdr3_aa: CSVVERETFTGEQFF

j_call: TRBJ2-7
v_call: TRBV4-1
d_call: .
clone_size: few
cdr3_nt: TGCGCCAGCAGCCAGGGGAGCGGAGCAGGGACCTACGAGCAGTACTTC
cdr3_aa: CASSQGSGAGTYEQYF

j_call: TRBJ2-7
v_call: TRBV5-6
d_call: TRBD2
clone_size: many
cdr3_nt: TGTGCCAGCAGCTTGGTGGCTAGCGGTACCTACGAGCAGTACTTC
cdr3_aa: CASSLVASGTYEQYF

j_call: TRBJ1-2
v_call: TRBV11-2
d_call: .
clone_size: .
cdr3_nt: TGTGCCAGCAGCTTAGGGACCAACCCCTTCTATGGCTACACCTTC
cdr3_aa: CASSLGTNPFYGYTF

j_call: TRBJ2-7
v_call: TRBV5-1
d_call: TRBD2
clone_size: few
cdr3_nt: TGCGCCAGCAGCATAGGACTAGCGGAGTACTACGAGCAGTACTTC
cdr3_aa: CASSIGLAEYYEQYF

j_call: TRBJ2-7
v_call: TRBV20-1
d_call: TRBD2
clone_size: .
cdr3_nt: TGCAGTGCCTCAAGGCCGGGACTAGCTAGTGAGCAGTACTTC
cdr3_aa: CSASRPGLASEQYF

j_call: TRBJ2-1
v_call: TRBV5-1
d_call: TRBD2
clone_size: .
cdr3_nt: TGCGCCAGCAGCTTGGAGGCTAGCGGGAGGAGTAGTGAGCAGTTCTTC
cdr3_aa: CASSLEASGRSSEQFF

j_call: TRBJ2-1
v_call: TRBV2
d_call: .
clone_size: many
cdr3_nt: TGTGCCAGCAGCCTACTCAATCTATACAATGAGCAGTTCTTC
cdr3_aa: CASSLLNLYNEQFF

j_call: TRBJ2-3
v_call: TRBV13
d_call: .
clone_size: once
cdr3_nt: TGTGCCAGCAGCTCTGGTCGAGGAAATAGCACAGATACGCAGTATTTT
cdr3_aa: CASSSGRGNSTDTQYF

j_call: TRBJ2-1
v_call: TRBV5-1
d_call: .
clone_size: few
cdr3_nt: TGCGCCAGCAGCTTGGTGGCAGGCGAATCCTACAATGAGCAGTTCTTC
cdr3_aa: CASSLVAGESYNEQFF

j_call: TRBJ1-1
v_call: TRBV12-3/TRBV12-4
d_call: .
clone_size: many
cdr3_nt: TGTGCCAGCAGATCCAACCAGGGTTTGAACACTGAAGCTTTCTTT
cdr3_aa: CASRSNQGLNTEAFF

j_call: TRBJ2-3
v_call: TRBV11-1
d_call: TRBD1
clone_size: few
cdr3_nt: TGTGCCAGCAGCTTAGGCGGGACAGGGCTCCGGAGAGATACGCAGTATTTT
cdr3_aa: CASSLGGTGLRRDTQYF